This T cell receptor beta chain was retrieved from a study of T-cell reconstitution after alpha-beta-depleted transplantation in children. Many counts were recorded for this clonotype. No antigen is known for it. General study points: In patients about two months after transplant, alpha-beta T cells reportedly arose from several hundred expanded graft clones.

Unique molecular identifiers were incorporated when the TCRbeta library was constructed. TCRdb passed the PCR reads through MiXCR, listing each CDR3 protein once. The sample has tens of thousands of distinct CDR3 sequences, around 9% seen once. The receptor's source is a male patient between 2 and 10 years old who had a stem cell transplant for chronic granulomatous disease, so the T cells may come from the graft donor. This sample comprised PBMCs, mostly from graft donor cells, obtained 60 days after TCRalphabeta/CD19-depleted stem cell transplant.

The CDR3 sequence is CSSSGSSYNEQFF. In nucleotides, the CDR3 is TGCAGTAGCAGCGGGAGCTCCTACAATGAGCAGTTCTTC. The J gene is TRBJ2-1, the V gene TRBV20-1; TRBD2 agrees at 8 bases. This CDR3 is 13 amino acids long. J lost 0 bases, V lost 8 bases, and 3 bases had no gene match. CDR1 and CDR2 from the germline V gene are DFQATT and SNEGSKA (reference sequence).